The clone carrying this T cell receptor (beta chain) has a single count. The antigen is undetermined. The CDR3 contains 14 residues. V was clipped by 4 bases and J by 0 bases, with 7 bases between them. Germline CDR1 and CDR2: GTSNPN and SVGIG (reference sequence). The source of the sample is a study of cytomegalovirus exposure and HLA in healthy donors. Notes on the study in general: It emerged from a later analysis that several of the most significant clusters appeared to be linked to common viral pathogens.

The PCR contained 60 Vbeta and 13 Jbeta primers. Data came from immunoSEQ multiplex PCR; TCRdb stores just in-frame clones and leaves some out. The table has more than 130,000 clones, 60% to 85% seen once. V gene TRBV30 combines with J gene TRBJ1-6; D unclear. The sample consisted of PBMCs. The sequence derives from a male donor in good health and CMV-seronegative. The CDR3 sequence: CAWTLGSYNSPLHF. In nucleotides, the CDR3 is TGTGCCTGGACCCTCGGCTCCTATAATTCACCCCTCCACTTT.